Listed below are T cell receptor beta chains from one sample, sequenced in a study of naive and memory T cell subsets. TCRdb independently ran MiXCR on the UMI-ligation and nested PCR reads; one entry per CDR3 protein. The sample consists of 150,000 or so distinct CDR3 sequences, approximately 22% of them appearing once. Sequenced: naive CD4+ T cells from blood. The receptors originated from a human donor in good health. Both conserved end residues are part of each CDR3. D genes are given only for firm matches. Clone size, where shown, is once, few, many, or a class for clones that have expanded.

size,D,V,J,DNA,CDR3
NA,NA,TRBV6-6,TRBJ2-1,TGTGCCAGCAGTTTACGGGGACAAAAAATGGGGAATGAGCAGTTCTTC,CASSLRGQKMGNEQFF
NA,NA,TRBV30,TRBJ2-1,TGTGCCCTTCGGAGGAATGAGCAGTTCTTC,CALRRNEQFF
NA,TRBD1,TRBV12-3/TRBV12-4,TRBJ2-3,TGTGCCAGCAGCCGCTACACCCCAGGACAGGGGGGATTGGCGAGCACAGATACGCAGTATTTT,CASSRYTPGQGGLASTDTQYF
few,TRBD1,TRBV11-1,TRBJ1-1,TGTGCCAGCAACGGACAGGCTAACACTGAAGCTTTCTTT,CASNGQANTEAFF
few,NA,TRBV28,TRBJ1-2,TGTGCCAGCAGAAGGGACGAGGTAGCGGGCTACACCTTC,CASRRDEVAGYTF
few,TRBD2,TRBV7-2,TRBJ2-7,TGTGCCAGCACAAGGACTAGCGGCTTCTCCTACGAGCAGTACTTC,CASTRTSGFSYEQYF
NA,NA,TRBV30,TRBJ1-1,TGTGCCTCTTCCATACCCCGAAGATCTGAAGCTTTCTTT,CASSIPRRSEAFF
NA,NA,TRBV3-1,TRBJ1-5,TGTGCCAGCAGCCAAACATCAGGGTCGTGGAATCAGCCCCAGCATTTT,CASSQTSGSWNQPQHF
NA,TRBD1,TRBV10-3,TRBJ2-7,TGTGCCATCAGTCCGGGACAGGGGTACGAGCAGTACTTC,CAISPGQGYEQYF
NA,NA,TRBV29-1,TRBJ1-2,TGCAGCGTTGAAGATTTCGGGGGGTACACCTTC,CSVEDFGGYTF
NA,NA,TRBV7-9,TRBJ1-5,TGTGCCAGCAGCTTAGGCTGGGGGAATGTGCCCCAGCATTTT,CASSLGWGNVPQHF
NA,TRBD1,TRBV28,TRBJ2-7,TGTGCCAGCAGTTCCACGGACAGGGGGATCGAGCAGTACTTC,CASSSTDRGIEQYF
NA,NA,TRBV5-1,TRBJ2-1,TGCGCCAGCAGCTTATCACCTACTAGGAATGAGCAGTTCTTC,CASSLSPTRNEQFF
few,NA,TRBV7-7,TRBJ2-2,TGTGCCAGCAGCCCCCTGGGTCACGGGACCGGGGAGCTGTTTTTT,CASSPLGHGTGELFF
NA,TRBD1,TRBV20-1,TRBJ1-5,TGCAGTGCTGGGGACAGGTTATTACATAGCAATCAGCCCCAGCATTTT,CSAGDRLLHSNQPQHF
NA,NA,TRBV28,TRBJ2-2,TGTGCCAGCAGTTCCCGTTTTTTGGGGGAGCTGTTTTTT,CASSSRFLGELFF
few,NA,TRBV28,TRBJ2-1,TGTGCCAGCAAAGGAAGACCCTCCAGAGATGAGCAGTTCTTC,CASKGRPSRDEQFF
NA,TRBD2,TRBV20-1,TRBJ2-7,TGCAGTGCTAGAAAGGCTAGCGGGGGGGGCTACGAGCAGTACTTC,CSARKASGGGYEQYF
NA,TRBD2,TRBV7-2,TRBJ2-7,TGTGCCAGCAGCGCGCTAGCGGGAGGCCCATACTCCTACGAGCAGTACTTC,CASSALAGGPYSYEQYF
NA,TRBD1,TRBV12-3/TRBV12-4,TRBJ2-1,TGTGCCAGCACCAAGATGCCTGGGACAGGGGGCCGCAATGAGCAGTTCTTC,CASTKMPGTGGRNEQFF
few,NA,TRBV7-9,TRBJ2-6,TGTGCCACTCAGCTCTCTGGGGCCAACGTCCTGACTTTC,CATQLSGANVLTF
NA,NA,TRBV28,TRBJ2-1,TGTGCCAGCAGTTTAGGGTCGGGGGCCGGTGGTCGGACAAATGAGCAGTTCTTC,CASSLGSGAGGRTNEQFF
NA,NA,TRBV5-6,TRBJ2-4,TGTGCCAGCAGCTTGGAAATCAAAAACATTCAGTACTTC,CASSLEIKNIQYF
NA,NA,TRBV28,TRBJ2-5,TGTGCCAGCAGTCTGAGCAGGAGACAAGAGACCCAGTACTTC,CASSLSRRQETQYF
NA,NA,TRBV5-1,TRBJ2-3,TGCGCCAGCAGCTTTCCATCGGGAGATACGCAGTATTTT,CASSFPSGDTQYF
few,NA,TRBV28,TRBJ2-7,TGTGCCAGCAGTTTCCCCACGTGGGAGCAGTACTTC,CASSFPTWEQYF
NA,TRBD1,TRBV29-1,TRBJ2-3,TGCAGCGTTGTGGGGACAGTCACAGATACGCAGTATTTT,CSVVGTVTDTQYF
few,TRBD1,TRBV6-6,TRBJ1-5,TGTGCCAGCAGTTACCCGACAGGGGCTAGCAATCAGCCCCAGCATTTT,CASSYPTGASNQPQHF
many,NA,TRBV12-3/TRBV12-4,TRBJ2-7,TGTGCCAGCAGTTTAATGGCTAGACAGCTTTCCTACGAGCAGTACTTC,CASSLMARQLSYEQYF
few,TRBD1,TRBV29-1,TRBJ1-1,TGCAGCGCCACCCAGGACAGGTCCAACACTGAAGCTTTCTTT,CSATQDRSNTEAFF
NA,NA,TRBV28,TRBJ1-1,TGTGCCAGCAACCGTAACGGGGCGACGCTTATGAACACTGAAGCTTTCTTT,CASNRNGATLMNTEAFF
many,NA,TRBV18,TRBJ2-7,TGTGCCAGCTCAAGTCTAGGGGACTCCTACGAGCAGTACTTC,CASSSLGDSYEQYF
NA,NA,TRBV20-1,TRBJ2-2,TGCAGTGCTAAGGGGACGGGGGTAACCGGGGAGCTGTTTTTT,CSAKGTGVTGELFF
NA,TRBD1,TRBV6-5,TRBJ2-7,TGTGCCAGCAGTACCGGGACAGGGAGCTCCTACGAGCAGTACTTC,CASSTGTGSSYEQYF
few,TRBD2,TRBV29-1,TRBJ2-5,TGCAGCGTTCGCGGGGGGCCTGTGGGAGAGACCCAGTACTTC,CSVRGGPVGETQYF
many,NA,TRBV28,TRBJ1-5,TGTGCCAGCAGGGGACGGAGCAATCAGCCCCAGCATTTT,CASRGRSNQPQHF
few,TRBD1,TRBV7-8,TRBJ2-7,TGTGCCAGCAGCTTAGTCCAGGGGGCAAAAGAGCAGTACTTC,CASSLVQGAKEQYF
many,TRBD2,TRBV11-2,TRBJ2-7,TGTGCCAGCAGCCGGACTAGCGGGATAGGCTACGAGCAGTACTTC,CASSRTSGIGYEQYF
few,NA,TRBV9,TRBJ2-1,TGTGCCAGCAGCGTAGCGGCGGGAACTTTCTCCTACAATGAGCAGTTCTTC,CASSVAAGTFSYNEQFF
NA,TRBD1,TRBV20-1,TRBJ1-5,TGCAGTGCTAGAGATTTGGGGACAGGTATGTGGCCCCAGCATTTT,CSARDLGTGMWPQHF
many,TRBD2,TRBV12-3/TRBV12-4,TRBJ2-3,TGTGCCAGCAGTTTACTTGGTGCGGGAGGGTTTACAGATACGCAGTATTTT,CASSLLGAGGFTDTQYF
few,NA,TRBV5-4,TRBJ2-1,TGTGCCAGCAGACAGGACGGCTACTCCTACAATGAGCAGTTCTTC,CASRQDGYSYNEQFF
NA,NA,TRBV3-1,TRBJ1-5,TGTGCCAGCAGCCAACAGGGGAATAGCAATCAGCCCCAGCATTTT,CASSQQGNSNQPQHF
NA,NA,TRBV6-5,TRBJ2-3,TGTGCCAGCAGTTACTCGGCTGGTGGGTGGCGTGACACAGATACGCAGTATTTT,CASSYSAGGWRDTDTQYF
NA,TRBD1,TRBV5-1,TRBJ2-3,TGCGCCAGCAGGTGGGACAGGAGCACAGATACGCAGTATTTT,CASRWDRSTDTQYF
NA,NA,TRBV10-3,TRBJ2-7,TGTGCCACCCGAAGGGGGTCCTACGAGCAGTACTTC,CATRRGSYEQYF
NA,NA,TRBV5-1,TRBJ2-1,TGCGCCAGCAGCCATACTAACAATGAGCAGTTCTTC,CASSHTNNEQFF
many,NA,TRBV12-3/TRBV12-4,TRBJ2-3,TGTGCCAGTCGCCCTGGGGGGTTCACAGATACGCAGTATTTT,CASRPGGFTDTQYF
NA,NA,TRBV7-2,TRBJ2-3,TGTGCCAGCAGCTTAGGGCGGGTACACAGCACAGATACGCAGTATTTT,CASSLGRVHSTDTQYF
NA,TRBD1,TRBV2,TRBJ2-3,TGTGCCAGCAGCTTACAGGGGGCGTCGAGAGATACGCAGTATTTT,CASSLQGASRDTQYF